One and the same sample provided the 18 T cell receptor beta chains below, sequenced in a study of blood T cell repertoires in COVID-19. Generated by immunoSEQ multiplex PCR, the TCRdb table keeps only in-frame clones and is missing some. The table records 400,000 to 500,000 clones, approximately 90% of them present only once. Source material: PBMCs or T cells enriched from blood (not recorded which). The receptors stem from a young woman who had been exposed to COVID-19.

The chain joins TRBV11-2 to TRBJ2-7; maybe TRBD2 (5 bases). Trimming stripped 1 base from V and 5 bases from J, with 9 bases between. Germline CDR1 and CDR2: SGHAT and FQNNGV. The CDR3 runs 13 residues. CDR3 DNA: TGTGCCAGCAGCTTAGGACTAAACAACGAGCAGTACTTC. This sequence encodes CASSLGLNNEQYF.

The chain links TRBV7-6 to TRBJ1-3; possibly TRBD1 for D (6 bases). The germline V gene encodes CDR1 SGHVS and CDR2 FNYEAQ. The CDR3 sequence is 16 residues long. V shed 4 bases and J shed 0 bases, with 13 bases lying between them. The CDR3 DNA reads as TGTGCCAGCAGCTCCGAAACAGGGTACTCTGGAAACACCATATATTTT. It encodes CASSSETGYSGNTIYF.

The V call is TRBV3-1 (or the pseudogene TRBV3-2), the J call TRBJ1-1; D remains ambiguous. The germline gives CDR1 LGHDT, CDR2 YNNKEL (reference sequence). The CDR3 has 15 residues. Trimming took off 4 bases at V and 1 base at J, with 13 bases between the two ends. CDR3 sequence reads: CASSPAGTGNTEAFF. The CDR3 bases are TGTGCCAGCAGCCCCGCTGGAACGGGGAACACTGAAGCTTTCTTT.

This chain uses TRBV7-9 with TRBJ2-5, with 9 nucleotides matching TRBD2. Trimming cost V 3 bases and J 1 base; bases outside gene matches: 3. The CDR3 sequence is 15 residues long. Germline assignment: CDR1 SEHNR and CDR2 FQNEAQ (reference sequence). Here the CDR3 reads CASSFPSGAQETQYF. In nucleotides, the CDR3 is TGTGCCAGCAGCTTTCCTAGCGGGGCCCAAGAGACCCAGTACTTC.

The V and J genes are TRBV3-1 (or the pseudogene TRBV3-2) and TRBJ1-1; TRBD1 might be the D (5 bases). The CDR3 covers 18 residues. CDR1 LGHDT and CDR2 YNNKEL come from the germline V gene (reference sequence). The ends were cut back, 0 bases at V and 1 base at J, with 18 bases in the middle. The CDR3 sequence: CASSQDRSGWRGNTEAFF. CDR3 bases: TGTGCCAGCAGCCAAGATAGGTCAGGGTGGAGGGGGAACACTGAAGCTTTCTTT.

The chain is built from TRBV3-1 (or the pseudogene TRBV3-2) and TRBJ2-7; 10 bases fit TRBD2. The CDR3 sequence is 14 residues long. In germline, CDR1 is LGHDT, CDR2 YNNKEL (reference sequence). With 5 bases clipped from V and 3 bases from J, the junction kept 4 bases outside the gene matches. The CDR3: CASSTLAGGYEQYF. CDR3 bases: TGTGCCAGCAGCACCTTAGCGGGAGGCTACGAGCAGTACTTC.

This CDR3 is CASSQGVAQNTEAFF. Written as DNA, the CDR3 is TGCGCCAGCAGCCAAGGGGTAGCGCAGAACACTGAAGCTTTCTTT. The rearrangement joins TRBV4-3 to TRBJ1-1; D not resolved. The ends were cut back, 1 base at V and 1 base at J, with 10 bases in the middle. CDR3 size: 15 residues. Germline-derived CDR1 and CDR2 are LGHNA and YSLEER.

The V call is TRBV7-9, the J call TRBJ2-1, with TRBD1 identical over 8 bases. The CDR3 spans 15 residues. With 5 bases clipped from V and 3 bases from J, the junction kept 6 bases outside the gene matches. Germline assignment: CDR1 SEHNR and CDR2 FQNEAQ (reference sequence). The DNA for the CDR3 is TGTGCCAGCAGCGCACCAGGGGGCCACTACAATGAGCAGTTCTTC. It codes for CASSAPGGHYNEQFF.

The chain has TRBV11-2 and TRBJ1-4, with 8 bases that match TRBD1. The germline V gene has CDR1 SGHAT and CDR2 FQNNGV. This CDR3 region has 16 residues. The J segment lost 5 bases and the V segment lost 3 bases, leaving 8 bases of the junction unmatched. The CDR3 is CASSFMLGQVNEKLFF. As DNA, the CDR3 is TGTGCCAGCAGCTTTATGTTGGGACAGGTGAATGAAAAACTGTTTTTT.

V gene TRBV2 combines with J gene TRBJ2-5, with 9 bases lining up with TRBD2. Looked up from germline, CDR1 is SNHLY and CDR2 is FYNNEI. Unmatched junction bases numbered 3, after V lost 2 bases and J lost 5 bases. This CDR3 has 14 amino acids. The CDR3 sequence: CASSELRGGETQYF. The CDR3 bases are TGTGCCAGCAGTGAACTGCGGGGGGGGGAGACCCAGTACTTC. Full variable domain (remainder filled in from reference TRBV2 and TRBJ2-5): EPEVTQTPSHQVTQMGQEVILRCVPISNHLYFYWYRQILGQKVEFLVSFYNNEISEKSEIFDDQFSVERPDGSNFTLKIRSTKLEDSAMYFCASSELRGGETQYFGPGTRLLVL.

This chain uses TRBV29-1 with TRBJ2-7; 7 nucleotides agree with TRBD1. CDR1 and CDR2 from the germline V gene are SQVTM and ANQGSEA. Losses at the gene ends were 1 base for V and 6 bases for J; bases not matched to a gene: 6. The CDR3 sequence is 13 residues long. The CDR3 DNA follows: TGCAGCGTTGAAGGGGGGACAGCTACCGAGCAGTACTTC. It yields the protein CSVEGGTATEQYF.

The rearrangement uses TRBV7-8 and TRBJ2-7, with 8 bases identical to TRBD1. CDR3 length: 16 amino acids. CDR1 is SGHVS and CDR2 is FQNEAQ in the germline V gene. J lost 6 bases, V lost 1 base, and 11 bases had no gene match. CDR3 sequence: CASSLGRGRGLTEQYF. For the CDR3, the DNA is TGTGCCAGCAGCTTAGGCAGGGGGCGCGGTTTAACCGAGCAGTACTTC.

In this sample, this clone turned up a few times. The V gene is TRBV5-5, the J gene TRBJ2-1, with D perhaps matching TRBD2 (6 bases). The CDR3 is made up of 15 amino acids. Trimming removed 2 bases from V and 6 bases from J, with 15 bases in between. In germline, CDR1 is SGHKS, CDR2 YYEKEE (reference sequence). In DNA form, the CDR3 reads TGTGCCAGCAGCTTAGGCGGTACTAGCTTCAATGAGCAGTTCTTC. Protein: CASSLGGTSFNEQFF.

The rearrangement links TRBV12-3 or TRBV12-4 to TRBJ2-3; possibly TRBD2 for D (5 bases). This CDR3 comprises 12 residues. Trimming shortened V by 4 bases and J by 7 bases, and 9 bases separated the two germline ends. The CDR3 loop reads CASSSGSYTQYF. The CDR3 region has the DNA TGTGCCAGCAGTTCGGGGTCATATACGCAGTATTTT.

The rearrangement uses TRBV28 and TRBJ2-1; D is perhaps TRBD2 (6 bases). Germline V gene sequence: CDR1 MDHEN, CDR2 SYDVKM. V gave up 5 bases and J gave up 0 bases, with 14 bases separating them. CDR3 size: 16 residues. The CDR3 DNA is TGTGCCAGCAGTGCCACCGGGACTGGCTCCTACAATGAGCAGTTCTTC. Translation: CASSATGTGSYNEQFF.

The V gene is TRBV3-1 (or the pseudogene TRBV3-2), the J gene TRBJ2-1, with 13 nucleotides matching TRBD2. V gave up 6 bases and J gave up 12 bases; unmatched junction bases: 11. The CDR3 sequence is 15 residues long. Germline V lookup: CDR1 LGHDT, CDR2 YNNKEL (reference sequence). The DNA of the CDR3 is TGTGCCAGCAGGTTGACTAGCGGGGGGCCCCCCCTGCAGTTCTTC. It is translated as CASRLTSGGPPLQFF.

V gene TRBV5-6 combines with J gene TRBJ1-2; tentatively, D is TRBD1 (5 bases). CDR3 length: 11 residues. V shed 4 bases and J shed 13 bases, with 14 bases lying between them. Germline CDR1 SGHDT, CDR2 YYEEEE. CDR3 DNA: TGTGCCAGCAGCATTGGGGCCTATCCCACCTTC. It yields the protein CASSIGAYPTF. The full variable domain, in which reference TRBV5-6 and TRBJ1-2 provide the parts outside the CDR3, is DAGVTQSPTHLIKTRGQQVTLRCSPKSGHDTVSWYQQALGQGPQFIFQYYEEEERQRGNFPDRFSGHQFPNYSSELNVNALLLGDSALYLCASSIGAYPTFGSGTRLTVV.

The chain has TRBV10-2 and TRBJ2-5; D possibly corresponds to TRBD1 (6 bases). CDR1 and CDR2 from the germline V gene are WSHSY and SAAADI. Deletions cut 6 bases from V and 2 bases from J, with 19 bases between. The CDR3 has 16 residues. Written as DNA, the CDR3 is TGCGCCAGCAGGCCGAGACAGGAAAGGGGGCAAGAGACCCAGTACTTC. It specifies CASRPRQERGQETQYF.